The sequence of this T cell receptor beta chain was determined in a study of control samples from healthy donors and cancer patients. Produced via immunoSEQ multiplex PCR; TCRdb's table is partial and in-frame only. Found here are about 140,000 clones, roughly 92% of them singletons; the top ten hold over 9%. V lost 3 bases and J lost 7, with 9 bases in between. The CDR3 runs 12 residues. Germline-derived CDR1 and CDR2 are SNHLY and FYNNEI. The clonotype comes from a man aged 25-40 years in good health. The gene calls are TRBV2 and TRBJ1-2; D not resolved. The source material was blood. The CDR3 is CASSDRFFGYTF. CDR3 sequence (DNA): TGTGCCAGCAGTGACAGATTCTTTGGCTACACCTTC.